This T cell receptor beta chain was documented in a study of T-cell reconstitution after alpha-beta-depleted transplantation in children. Findings and limits, study-wide: The authors attributed T-cell counts and diversity one year after transplant mostly to newly produced T cells.

During its preparation, the TCRbeta library received unique molecular identifiers. In TCRdb, the PCR reads were re-called with MiXCR into one record per CDR3 protein. The sample has tens of thousands of distinct CDR3 sequences; approximately 43% are singletons. Concerning this clonotype itself: No antigen is known for it.

This TCR was sampled from a male patient younger than 18 who had a stem cell transplant for acute lymphoblastic leukemia, so the T cells may come from the graft donor. The source was PBMCs, mostly from graft donor cells, collected 360 days after TCRalphabeta/CD19-depleted stem cell transplant.

This CDR3 reads CASCLAGVGEQYF. Written as DNA, the CDR3 is TGTGCCAGCTGCCTAGCGGGGGTTGGCGAGCAGTACTTC. The chain is built from TRBV2 and TRBJ2-7; 10 bases are shared with TRBD2. V was clipped by 8 bases and J by 6 bases; unmatched bases: 7. This CDR3 is built from 13 residues. Germline CDR1 SNHLY, CDR2 FYNNEI.